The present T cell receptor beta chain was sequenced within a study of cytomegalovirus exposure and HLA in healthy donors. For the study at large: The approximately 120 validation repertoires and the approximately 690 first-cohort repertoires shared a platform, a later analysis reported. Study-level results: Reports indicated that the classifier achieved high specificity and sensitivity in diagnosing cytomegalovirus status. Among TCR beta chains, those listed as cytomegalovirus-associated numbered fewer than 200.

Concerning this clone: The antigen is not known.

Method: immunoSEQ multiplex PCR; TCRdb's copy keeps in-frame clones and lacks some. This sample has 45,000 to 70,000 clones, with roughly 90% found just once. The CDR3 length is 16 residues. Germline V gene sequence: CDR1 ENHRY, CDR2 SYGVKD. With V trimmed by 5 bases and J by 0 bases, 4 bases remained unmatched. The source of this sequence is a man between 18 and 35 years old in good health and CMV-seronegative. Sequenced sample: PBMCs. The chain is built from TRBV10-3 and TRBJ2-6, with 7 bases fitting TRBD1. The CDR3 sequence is CAISQGQSSGANVLTF. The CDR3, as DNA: TGTGCCATCAGTCAGGGACAGTCCTCTGGGGCCAACGTCCTGACTTTC.